This T cell receptor beta chain is from a study of T cells in Graves' hyperthyroidism and ophthalmopathy. Study overall: Peripheral blood draws took place at initial diagnosis, ahead of any treatment. Study observations and caveats: Separation of ophthalmopathy from stable hyperthyroidism was achieved by a 13 V-J model. Blood also held most thyroid clonotypes expanded beyond 0.001.

With respect to this clonotype: The antigen is not known.

Trimming pared 8 bases from V and 3 bases from J, leaving 17 bases between. The CDR3 runs to 14 residues. Germline V gene data show CDR1 as SGHVS and CDR2 as FQNEAQ. RNA transcripts yielded amplified TCR beta CDR3 regions. Using the HTBI primer set, a first-round RT-PCR was run on the TCR CDR3. One entry per CDR3 protein results from TCRdb running MiXCR on the multiplex PCR reads. This table holds almost 500,000 distinct CDR3 sequences, around a fifth found once. The sample comprised blood. The receptor comes from a woman aged 70 to 79 with Graves' ophthalmopathy. The V and J genes are TRBV7-8 and TRBJ2-7, with D possibly being TRBD1 or TRBD2 (5 bases each). CDR3 amino acids: CASGVAGGHYEQYF. The CDR3 coding sequence is TGTGCCAGCGGAGTGGCGGGCGGACACTACGAGCAGTACTTC.